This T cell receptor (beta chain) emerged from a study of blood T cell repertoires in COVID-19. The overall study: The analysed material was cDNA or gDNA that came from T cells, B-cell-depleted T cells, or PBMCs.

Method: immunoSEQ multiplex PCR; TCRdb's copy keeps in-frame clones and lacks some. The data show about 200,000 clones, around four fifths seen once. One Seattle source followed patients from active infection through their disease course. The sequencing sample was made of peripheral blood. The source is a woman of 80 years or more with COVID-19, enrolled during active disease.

DNA of the CDR3: TGTGCCAGCAGCTTGTCAGGCAGGGGAAACTATGGCTACACCTTC. Its translation: CASSLSGRGNYGYTF. The chain recombines TRBV5-4 with TRBJ1-2; maybe TRBD1 (6 bases). Trimming cost V 1 base and J 2 bases, with 12 bases left between them. Germline assignment: CDR1 SGHNT and CDR2 YYREEE (reference sequence). The CDR3 has 15 amino acids.